The next 25 T cell receptor beta chains were all read from a single sample in a study of post-analysis software for immune sequencing data. Unique molecular identifiers were carried by the TCR beta cDNA libraries. TCRdb re-called the PCR reads through MiXCR, storing one row per CDR3 protein. The table has a few hundred thousand distinct CDR3 sequences, 30% to 40% seen once. The study, taken as a whole, reports: Roughly five TRBV segments appeared more often in patients than in controls, and TRBV5-6, TRBV5-1 and TRBV20-1 were among these.

No antigen is known for these receptors. The sequencing input was blood. The receptors stem from a girl under 18 with multiple sclerosis.

The V call is TRBV5-5, the J call TRBJ2-1; no clear D. The germline V gene has CDR1 SGHKS and CDR2 YYEKEE (reference sequence). Trimming cost V 4 bases and J 4 bases, with 15 bases left between them. The length of the CDR3 is 15 residues. The chain's CDR3 is CASSPSGPAYNEQFF. DNA for the CDR3: TGTGCCAGCAGCCCCTCCGGGCCCGCATACAATGAGCAGTTCTTC.

The CDR3 loop is CASSQESFLGRGNTEAFF. The DNA of the CDR3 is TGTGCCAGCAGCCAAGAATCTTTTCTGGGACGGGGGAACACTGAAGCTTTCTTT. The gene calls are TRBV4-2 and TRBJ1-1, with a possible D match to TRBD1 (5 bases). Germline lookup yields CDR1 LGHNA and CDR2 YNFKEQ. The CDR3 contains 18 residues. V was trimmed by 0 bases and J by 1 base, leaving 18 bases between them.

This clonotype appeared a few times. The V gene is TRBV20-1, the J gene TRBJ2-5; 15 positions agree with TRBD2. This CDR3 is built from 19 residues. Germline CDR1 and CDR2: DFQATT and SNEGSKA (reference sequence). With 3 bases clipped from V and 0 bases from J, the junction kept 11 bases outside the gene matches. CDR3 sequence reads: CSASNSRTSGGVHQETQYF. For the CDR3, the DNA is TGCAGTGCTAGCAACTCCAGGACTAGCGGGGGGGTACACCAAGAGACCCAGTACTTC.

In its sample, this clonotype was seen a few times. The V gene is TRBV11-1, the J gene TRBJ2-4, with 11 bases fitting TRBD1. The CDR3 length is 14 residues. Germline V gene data show CDR1 as SGHAT and CDR2 as FQDESV (reference sequence). The V gene end was trimmed by 5 bases and the J gene end by 7 bases; junction bases not matched to a gene: 4. The CDR3 coding sequence is TGTGCCAGCAGCCTGGGACAGGGGGATAACATTCAGTACTTC. Its translation: CASSLGQGDNIQYF.

A word on this clonotype: At one end the junction does not follow the germline gene, possibly because of a read error. J is TRBJ1-6 and V is TRBV5-1; 7 nucleotides match TRBD1. CDR1 and CDR2 from the germline V gene are SGHRS and YFSETQ. This CDR3 spans 16 amino acids. The CDR3 region is CASSPQGGQKSSPPHF. CDR3 nucleotides: TGCGCCAGCAGCCCTCAAGGGGGACAGAAGAGTTCACCCCCCCACTTT. The complete variable domain, with remaining parts taken from reference TRBV5-1 and TRBJ1-6, reads KAGVTQTPRYLIKTRGQQVTLSCSPISGHRSVSWYQQTPGQGLQFLFEYFSETQRNKGNFPGRFSGRQFSNSRSEMNVSTLELGDSALYLCASSPQGGQKSSPPHFGNGTRLTVT.

V gene TRBV10-3 combines with J gene TRBJ2-7, with TRBD1 matching 10 bases. Matching the DNA end better, TRBJ2-4 makes the J call doubtful. Germline lookup yields CDR1 ENHRY and CDR2 SYGVKD. This CDR3 is 14 amino acids long. The CDR3 coding sequence is TGTGCCATTGGGACGGGACAGGGGTTTAACATTCAGTACTTC. This sequence encodes CAIGTGQGFNIQYF.

A remark on this clonotype: A clone one base away is much larger, so this may be a read error. The CDR3 sequence is CSGRAENGGYEQYF. CDR3 nucleotide sequence: TGCAGTGGCCGTGCGGAGAATGGGGGGTACGAGCAGTACTTC. The chain recombines TRBV20-1 with TRBJ2-7; D may be TRBD2 (6 bases). V was pared by 7 bases and J by 4 bases, with 20 bases between. The CDR3 extends over 14 amino acids. Germline V gene data show CDR1 as DFQATT and CDR2 as SNEGSKA (reference sequence).

This chain links TRBV7-2 with TRBJ1-4; 8 bases map to TRBD1. The CDR3 has 14 amino acids. Unmatched junction bases numbered 8, after V lost 6 bases and J lost 8 bases. Germline CDR1 and CDR2: SGHTA and FQGNSA. CDR3 in amino acids: CASSQQGGNEKLFF. The CDR3 region has the DNA TGTGCCAGCAGTCAACAGGGGGGAAACGAAAAACTGTTTTTT.

This chain joins TRBV27 and TRBJ1-2; 12 bases align to TRBD1. This CDR3 spans 15 amino acids. V was clipped by 4 bases and J by 8 bases; unmatched bases: 8. Germline-derived CDR1 and CDR2 are MNHEY and SMNVEV (reference sequence). CDR3 nucleotide sequence: TGTGCCAGCAGTTCGGCGGGACAGGGGGCATGGGGCTACACCTTC. Protein: CASSSAGQGAWGYTF.

The rearrangement uses TRBV20-1 and TRBJ2-2; 9 bases map to TRBD2. The CDR3 spans 13 residues. J lost 4 bases, V lost 5 bases, and 2 bases had no gene match. Germline V CDR1 and CDR2: DFQATT, SNEGSKA (reference sequence). The CDR3 DNA reads as TGCAGTGCTTGGACTAGCGCCACCGGGGAGCTGTTTTTT. Translating gives CSAWTSATGELFF.

This clonotype was counted between two and nine times. CDR3: CSASGARYNEQFF. CDR3 DNA: TGCAGTGCTAGCGGAGCCCGTTACAATGAGCAGTTCTTC. V is TRBV20-1 and J is TRBJ2-1; D uncertain. Germline loops: CDR1 DFQATT, CDR2 SNEGSKA (reference sequence). The CDR3 runs to 13 residues. V lost 3 bases and J lost 4, with 10 bases in between.

This chain uses TRBV3-1 with TRBJ1-4; tentative D call: TRBD1 (6 bases). The CDR3 has 16 amino acids. CDR1 is LGHDT and CDR2 is YNNKEL in the germline V gene (reference sequence). V gave up 0 bases and J gave up 7 bases, with 15 bases separating them. The CDR3 spells CASSQDAGASAEKLFF. CDR3 in DNA: TGTGCCAGCAGCCAAGATGCGGGGGCTTCCGCTGAAAAACTGTTTTTT.

The chain employs TRBV3-1 and TRBJ2-5; maybe TRBD1 (6 bases). The CDR3 consists of 19 residues. Germline V gives CDR1 LGHDT, CDR2 YNNKEL (reference sequence). Trimming pared 1 base from V and 2 bases from J, leaving 23 bases between. The CDR3 spells CASSQVVPGHVLLQETQYF. The CDR3 DNA is TGTGCCAGCAGCCAAGTTGTCCCGGGACACGTCCTCCTTCAAGAGACCCAGTACTTC.

This clonotype was seen repeatedly, ten times or more. The chain couples TRBV6-5 to TRBJ2-7; 11 bases are shared with TRBD1. The J segment lost 2 bases and the V segment lost 6 bases, leaving 3 bases of the junction unmatched. CDR1 is MNHEY, CDR2 SVGAGI, per germline. CDR3 length equals 14 residues. This CDR3 reads CASSRGQGAYEQYF. The CDR3 coding sequence is TGTGCCAGCAGCCGGGGACAGGGGGCCTACGAGCAGTACTTC.

The chain joins TRBV24-1 to TRBJ2-1; no reliable D call. The V gene lost 5 bases and the J gene lost 0 bases, with 10 bases spanning the gap. CDR3 length equals 15 residues. The germline V gene encodes CDR1 KGHDR and CDR2 SFDVKD. The CDR3, as DNA: TGTGCCACCAGTGCCCCGTTCGGCTCCTACAATGAGCAGTTCTTC. Protein sequence: CATSAPFGSYNEQFF.

A few counts support this clonotype. The genes are TRBV18 and TRBJ2-1; 7 nucleotides align to TRBD1. This CDR3 is built from 13 residues. Looked up from germline, CDR1 is KGHSH and CDR2 is LQKENI. V was clipped by 5 bases and J by 8 bases; unmatched bases: 6. As DNA, the CDR3 is TGTGCCAGCTCAGCAGGGGGTGTCTATGAGCAGTTCTTC. Protein: CASSAGGVYEQFF.

Comments on this clonotype: One end of the junction fails to match germline, which may point to a read error. The chain combines TRBV7-7 with TRBJ2-1, with D maybe TRBD1 (5 bases). This CDR3 is built from 14 residues. Looked up from germline, CDR1 is SSHAT and CDR2 is FNYEAQ (reference sequence). CDR3: CASSLSPTGNEQFF. In nucleotides, the CDR3 is TGTGCTAGCAGCTTATCTCCTACAGGCAATGAGCAGTTCTTC.

This clonotype was picked up a small number of times. This chain connects TRBV4-1 to TRBJ2-1, with D unresolved. Germline loops: CDR1 MGHRA, CDR2 YSYEKL. This CDR3 spans 15 amino acids. Deletions cut 6 bases from V and 0 bases from J, with 12 bases between. In DNA, the CDR3 is TGCGCCAGCAGGGGGTCAGCCCTCTCCTACAATGAGCAGTTCTTC. Its protein product is CASRGSALSYNEQFF.

The gene calls are TRBV5-1 and TRBJ2-1; 11 nucleotides line up with TRBD1. Trimming cost V 0 bases and J 0 bases; bases outside gene matches: 2. Germline assignment: CDR1 SGHRS and CDR2 YFSETQ. The CDR3 length is 17 residues. CDR3 residues: CASSLGGTGGSYNEQFF. Written as DNA, the CDR3 is TGCGCCAGCAGCTTGGGGGGGACAGGGGGCTCCTACAATGAGCAGTTCTTC.

This clonotype has only a few counts. The rearrangement joins TRBV20-1 to TRBJ2-4; possibly TRBD1 for D (6 bases). CDR3 size: 12 residues. Trimming removed 2 bases at V and 10 bases at J, with 12 bases between. The V gene's germline CDR1 is DFQATT and CDR2 SNEGSKA (reference sequence). The CDR3 DNA is TGCAGTGCTAGAAACAGGGCAGGGATTCAGTACTTC. This translates into CSARNRAGIQYF.

This chain connects TRBV20-1 to TRBJ1-3; no clear D gene. Trimming cost V 3 bases and J 0 bases, with 6 bases left between them. CDR1 DFQATT and CDR2 SNEGSKA come from the germline V gene (reference sequence). The CDR3 has 13 residues. The DNA for the CDR3 is TGCAGTGCTAGCGACTTCTCTGGAAACACCATATATTTT. Its translation: CSASDFSGNTIYF.

The V gene is TRBV5-1, the J gene TRBJ2-2; 10 nucleotides align to TRBD1. V gave up 4 bases and J gave up 4 bases; unmatched junction bases: 4. The CDR3 loop spans 15 amino acids. Germline CDR1 is SGHRS and CDR2 is YFSETQ. The CDR3 DNA is TGCGCCAGCAGCCCGGGACAGGGGAGCACCGGGGAGCTGTTTTTT. It encodes CASSPGQGSTGELFF. Full variable domain (missing parts from reference TRBV5-1 and TRBJ2-2): KAGVTQTPRYLIKTRGQQVTLSCSPISGHRSVSWYQQTPGQGLQFLFEYFSETQRNKGNFPGRFSGRQFSNSRSEMNVSTLELGDSALYLCASSPGQGSTGELFFGEGSRLTVL.

V and J are TRBV25-1 and TRBJ2-5; the D gene could be TRBD1 or TRBD2 (6 bases each). This CDR3 contains 16 residues. The V end was cut by 6 bases, the J end by 4 bases, with 21 bases between. The germline V gene encodes CDR1 MGHDK and CDR2 SYGVNS. The CDR3 bases are TGTGCCAGCAGGCCCAGGGGAGGACAAAACGGAGAGACCCAGTACTTC. It codes for CASRPRGGQNGETQYF.

To note about this clonotype: A much larger clone is a single base away; this may be a read error. The chain combines TRBV4-1 with TRBJ2-5; unclear D gene. The germline gives CDR1 MGHRA, CDR2 YSYEKL. The CDR3 spans 15 residues. V shed 0 bases and J shed 4 bases, with 12 bases lying between them. CDR3 protein: CASSQEGLQRETQYF. In nucleotides, the CDR3 is TGCGCCAGCAGCCAAGAAGGGCTACAACGAGAGACCCAGTACTTC.

In this sample, this clonotype turned up a few times. This chain joins TRBV5-5 and TRBJ2-1; weak D call: TRBD1 (5 bases). The germline V gene encodes CDR1 SGHKS and CDR2 YYEKEE (reference sequence). The CDR3 consists of 15 residues. The V gene lost 0 bases and the J gene lost 0 bases, with 7 bases spanning the gap. CDR3 bases: TGTGCCAGCAGCTTGGTAGGGGACTCCTACAATGAGCAGTTCTTC. Amino acids: CASSLVGDSYNEQFF.